Below, 14 T cell receptor beta chains from the same sample are listed, as sequenced in a study of Ad26.COV2.S vaccination and SARS-CoV-2 variants. Generated by immunoSEQ multiplex PCR, the TCRdb table keeps only in-frame clones and is missing some. The data show 180,000 or so clones, approximately 88% seen once. Here the sequenced sample was peripheral blood, taken after recovery from COVID-19. The receptors were sampled from a human donor who had recovered from COVID-19.

The V gene is TRBV5-4, the J gene TRBJ1-1; 8 nucleotides match TRBD1. CDR3 length equals 14 residues. V was pared by 6 bases and J by 3 bases, with 7 bases of the junction left unmatched. Per the germline V gene, CDR1 is SGHNT and CDR2 is YYREEE (reference sequence). The CDR3 loop reads CASNPGQGHTEAFF. The CDR3 DNA reads TGTGCCAGCAACCCCGGACAGGGTCACACTGAAGCTTTCTTT.

This clone was counted once. The V call is TRBV10-3, the J call TRBJ2-7; TRBD1 aligns across 10 bases. Germline CDR1 ENHRY, CDR2 SYGVKD. The CDR3 spans 15 residues. J gave up 7 bases and V 7 bases, and 13 bases lay outside the gene matches. The CDR3 coding sequence is TGTGCCATCAACAATCCGGGACAGGGGTCCATAGAGCAGTACTTC. It codes for CAINNPGQGSIEQYF.

This chain joins TRBV28 and TRBJ2-1; unclear D gene. Germline CDR1 reads MDHEN; CDR2 reads SYDVKM. The CDR3 contains 13 residues. The V end lost 5 bases, the J end lost 6 bases, and 11 bases lay between the germline ends. As DNA, the CDR3 is TGTGCCAGCAGTACGTCCCGTCGCAATGAGCAGTTCTTC. Protein sequence: CASSTSRRNEQFF.

The rearrangement uses TRBV5-5 and TRBJ2-7; no reliable D call. Looked up from germline, CDR1 is SGHKS and CDR2 is YYEKEE (reference sequence). V lost 4 bases and J 3 bases, leaving 5 bases between the germline ends. The length of the CDR3 is 11 residues. The CDR3 region is CASSRIYEQYF. For the CDR3, the DNA is TGTGCCAGCAGCCGGATCTACGAGCAGTACTTC.

The chain links TRBV6-1 to TRBJ2-3, with 11 nucleotides matching TRBD2. Germline V gives CDR1 MNHNS, CDR2 SASEGT. This CDR3 spans 16 amino acids. The V and J ends lost 4 bases and 1 base, in that order; junction bases with no gene match: 4. CDR3 residues: CASSALLAGGTDTQYF. The CDR3, as DNA: TGTGCCAGCAGTGCCCTACTAGCGGGGGGCACAGATACGCAGTATTTT.

V gene TRBV28 combines with J gene TRBJ2-5, with TRBD2 matching 7 bases. This CDR3 is built from 16 residues. The junction had 7 bases not matched to a gene; V was cut back by 2 bases and J by 1 base. CDR1 is MDHEN, CDR2 SYDVKM, per germline. Here the CDR3 DNA reads TGTGCCAGCAGTTTAGGTACGGGAGGACCCCAAGAGACCCAGTACTTC. It codes for CASSLGTGGPQETQYF.

CDR3 amino acids: CASSQEWPGLFSGNTIYF. The DNA for the CDR3 is TGCGCCAGCAGCCAAGAGTGGCCGGGACTCTTCTCTGGAAACACCATATATTTT. The gene calls are TRBV4-1 and TRBJ1-3; possibly TRBD1 for D (5 bases). Germline V CDR1 and CDR2: MGHRA, YSYEKL. CDR3 size: 18 residues. V was shortened by 0 bases and J by 0 bases, with 15 bases between the two germline ends.

The genes are TRBV4-2 and TRBJ1-3; a possible D gene is TRBD1 (5 bases). CDR1 is LGHNA, CDR2 YNFKEQ, per germline. V was cut by 0 bases and J by 4 bases, with 13 bases left in between. CDR3 size: 16 residues. The CDR3 spells CASSQDLGAGGNTIYF. The CDR3 bases are TGTGCCAGCAGCCAAGATTTAGGGGCGGGCGGAAACACCATATATTTT.

A word on this clone: The junction and the germline gene differ at one end; a read error may be behind it. Other DNA sequences in this sample translate to the same CDR3. The gene calls are TRBV28 and TRBJ2-3; D gene uncertain. Germline CDR1 reads MDHEN; CDR2 reads SYDVKM. The CDR3 contains 11 residues. The CDR3 sequence is CASSFKDTQYF. In DNA form, the CDR3 reads TGCGCCAGCAGTTTCAAAGATACGCAGTATTTT.

This clone was seen only a few times. The V and J genes are TRBV19 and TRBJ1-5; 12 bases align to TRBD1. With V trimmed by 2 bases and J by 5 bases, 7 bases remained unmatched. The CDR3 length is 17 residues. CDR1 and CDR2 from the germline V gene are LNHDA and SQIVND (reference sequence). The CDR3 DNA follows: TGTGCCAGTAGTATATCAGGGACAGGGGGCGGTTATCAGCCCCAGCATTTT. Amino acids: CASSISGTGGGYQPQHF. Full variable domain (missing parts from reference TRBV19 and TRBJ1-5): DGGITQSPKYLFRKEGQNVTLSCEQNLNHDAMYWYRQDPGQGLRLIYYSQIVNDFQKGDIAEGYSVSREKKESFPLTVTSAQKNPTAFYLCASSISGTGGGYQPQHFGDGTRLSIL.

This rearrangement joins TRBV10-1 to TRBJ2-5, with D perhaps matching TRBD2 (6 bases). The germline V gene encodes CDR1 WNHNN and CDR2 SYGVQD (reference sequence). V was cut by 10 bases and J by 2 bases, with 17 bases left in between. The CDR3 spans 14 residues. The CDR3 DNA sequence: TGCGCCACTCCGCGGGCGGGGAAGCAAGAGACCCAGTACTTC. Translating it yields CATPRAGKQETQYF.

The chain recombines TRBV4-2 with TRBJ2-1; TRBD2 agrees at 10 bases. V trimming: 2 bases; J trimming: 8 bases; junction bases outside the gene matches: 12. The CDR3 is 17 amino acids. The V gene's germline CDR1 is LGHNA and CDR2 YNFKEQ. The DNA of the CDR3 is TGTGCCAGCAGCCAACAGGCCCTAGCGGGAGTTCCACATGAGCAGTTCTTC. Translated: CASSQQALAGVPHEQFF.

This chain uses TRBV5-6 with TRBJ2-7; 9 nucleotides align to TRBD1. J gave up 2 bases and V 5 bases, and 5 bases lay outside the gene matches. Germline-derived CDR1 and CDR2 are SGHDT and YYEEEE. The CDR3 totals 14 residues. CDR3 bases: TGTGCCAGCAGTTTCGGGACAGGGACCTACGAGCAGTACTTC. Its translation is CASSFGTGTYEQYF.

The chain combines TRBV4-2 with TRBJ2-2; D is unresolved. The CDR3 has 15 residues. V lost 0 bases, J lost 2 bases, and 7 bases lay in between. Germline CDR1 reads LGHNA; CDR2 reads YNFKEQ. CDR3 sequence reads: CASSQDVGNTGELFF. DNA for the CDR3: TGTGCCAGCAGCCAAGATGTAGGAAACACCGGGGAGCTGTTTTTT.